The entry that follows covers one T cell receptor beta chain sequence. What antigen it recognizes has not been identified. No much larger clone exists at a distance of one base, and base qualities are not known. The entry originates in a study of cytomegalovirus exposure and HLA in healthy donors (dated 2017 in TCRdb). For context, the study as a whole: An earlier analysis of approximately 600 of the donors reported about 290 Gb of sequence data and about 100 million unique TCR beta sequences from roughly 180 million T cells. Approximately 300 gigabases of sequencing data and about 92 million unique TCR sequences made up an early release that covered 500 to 650 HLA-typed donors. Of the 398 genotyped donors, approximately 81% were placed in the genetic ancestry cluster associated with self-reported Caucasian donors. The study was designed to test whether signatures of past pathogen exposure could be identified by cataloging public T cell receptors. The study used immunosequencing to profile the T cell repertoires of several hundred subjects and linked those repertoires to cytomegalovirus serostatus. Along with the approximately 650-subject first cohort, a separate validation cohort of approximately 110 different subjects was used. To predict cytomegalovirus infection status, the study brought together high-throughput TCR immunosequencing, statistical association of individual TCRs with disease status, and machine learning. A later analysis re-examined previously published TCR beta repertoires from roughly 720 donors and added high-resolution HLA genotyping to investigate patterns of TCR occurrence. The later analysis used no new phenotypic data to find candidate immune exposures, relying instead on TCR beta sequences and their occurrence across donors. In an earlier analysis of over 550 of the donors, high-throughput TCR beta sequencing was used to judge whether each TCR beta V gene segment behaved as functional or pseudogenic. Donor age, sex, ethnicity and CMV serostatus were compiled together with the repertoire data. In a later genetic analysis, genome-wide SNP genotypes for 398 of the 666 donors were used, and that subset was treated as a discovery cohort. Every repertoire in the discovery cohort had been generated on one and the same sequencing platform. HLA typing covered class I and class II loci at four-digit resolution. The number of typed donors differed by locus: roughly 620-630 for A, B, C, DRB1 and DQB1; some 540 for DQA1; some 610 for DPA1; and some 470 for DPB1. Roughly 5 DR-DQ haplotypes were treated as single units for association and clustering because of strong linkage in the cohort. On average, around 240,000 unique TCR beta nucleotide sequences were sequenced per donor among some 420 genotyped donors of the cohort, with roughly 18% of those sequences being non-productive.

Library creation used the immunoSEQ multiplex PCR assay. The multiplex PCR relied on a mix of 60 forward primers for TCR Vbeta segments and 13 reverse primers for TCR Jbeta segments. The CDR3 region of rearranged TCR beta genes was amplified from genomic DNA by a multiplex PCR assay. Amplified TCR beta libraries were sequenced as 87-base-pair reads on the Illumina HiSeq System. Concerning the study's data processing: In a later analysis, 80 million or so unique TCR beta chains were counted across the roughly 700 repertoires, and some 10 million of these chains were shared by at least two donors. Raw reads were error-corrected and collapsed into unique sequences with a nearest-neighbor algorithm that merged closely related sequences to remove PCR and sequencing errors. Alignment of CDR3 sequences to IMGT reference sequences was used to assign V, D and J gene segments. For a sequence to be retained, a match of at least six nucleotides to both a V gene segment and a J gene segment was required. Rearrangements were called productive when the CDR3 lacked stop codons and stayed in frame with V and J; all others were non-productive. Following IMGT convention, CDR3 was defined as the stretch from the second conserved V-encoded cysteine to the conserved J-encoded phenylalanine. The earlier analysis of some 550 of the donors excluded any sequence lacking an unambiguous match to a single V gene segment. An earlier analysis of a few hundred of the donors called V segments functional above 56.7% productive rearrangements and segregating when the between-donor standard deviation exceeded 5%. A statistical classification framework was developed to diagnose cytomegalovirus status using the catalog of TCR beta chain sequences. A later analysis assigned V and J genes by comparing TCR nucleotide sequences with IMGT/GENE-DB human TR gene sequences. The TCRdist pipeline was used in a later analysis to assign CDR3 sequences and most-parsimonious VDJ recombination scenarios. A later analysis defined each TCR beta chain by its CDR3 amino acid sequence plus V-gene family, and excluded reads lacking a unique V-gene family. As a way to deal with suspected cross-contamination and a sequencing artifact, a later analysis dropped under 600 nucleotide sequences that were highly shared and had low generation probability. In a later analysis, a clonal expansion index was calculated for each public chain from normalized within-repertoire ranks of inferred template counts. Generation probabilities in a later analysis came from a VDJ recombination model fitted to out-of-frame rearrangements, and those results were checked against IGoR. In a later analysis, hypergeometric tests were used to score TCR-TCR, TCR-HLA and TCR-CMV co-occurrence, with a repertoire-size bias correction applied to TCR pairs. To estimate false discovery rates, a later analysis permuted the HLA or CMV assignments 20 times. In a later analysis, co-occurring TCRs were grouped using DBSCAN, with TCRdist sequence similarity added in when clustering inside HLA-allele-positive subsets. Co-occurrence clustering excluded repertoires with fewer than 30,000 or more than 120,000 public chains, plus five with anomalous nucleotide sharing. TCRdb obtained this table from immuneACCESS and retained in-frame rearrangements with V and J assigned. These tables miss some clones; where compared with another copy, unresolved V genes account for less than half of the shortfall, and the remainder is unexplained. The V and J calls and clone size were taken over from that table, and D and trimming were inferred from the DNA. Counted in this sample were about 160,000 clones; around 84% of them appeared once. The ten largest clones add up to roughly 6.7% of the sample.

Including the terminal cysteine and phenylalanine, the CDR3 comprises 13 residues. Only CDR3 DNA is held: 39 bases, read in frame from base 1. The V and J ends are trimmed by 2 bases and 7 bases, leaving 11 bases between them. The germline V gene specifies MGHDK as CDR1 and SYGVNS as CDR2. The cohort was made up of approximately 670 healthy bone marrow donors. All cohort members were sampled while nominally healthy, although unrecorded immune exposures were likely present. The donor tested CMV seropositive and was one of the 289 seropositive cohort members. Each donor provided a peripheral blood sample, and peripheral blood mononuclear cells were used for TCR beta sequencing. Genomic DNA was extracted from the blood cell samples with the Qiagen DNeasy Blood Extraction Kit. On the study overall, not on this receptor specifically: In vitro tests confirmed that three of the cytomegalovirus-associated TCR beta chains recognize cytomegalovirus antigens. According to the authors, the approach could potentially be generalized to other disease states and immunological phenotypes. In a later genetic analysis, a missense DCLRE1C variant was associated with V-gene and J-gene trimming of TCR beta chains, and the association was replicated in an independent cohort. Because the 87-base-pair reads could not distinguish some IMGT-functional V segments, including TRBV6-2 and TRBV6-3, those segments were excluded. Immune exposure information for the cohort was limited to CMV serostatus. Several of the top co-occurrence clusters appeared to be linked to parvovirus B19, influenza, CMV and Epstein-Barr virus, according to a later analysis. A later analysis found that HLA-associated TCR beta chains were more clonally expanded and had lower generation probabilities than equally common non-associated chains. Because counts were too low, roughly 16 rarely observed V segments, including chromosome 9 orphons, were excluded from the earlier analysis of 587 of the donors. The classifier was reported to diagnose cytomegalovirus status with high specificity and sensitivity in both the original and validation cohorts. Most CMV-associated TCR beta chains appeared to be HLA-restricted in a later analysis, and the HLA associations seemed to be driven largely by CMV exposure. When HLA alleles, especially DR and DQ, strongly co-occurred, TCR associations were difficult to assign to individual alleles. While some public TCRs were present in many individuals, most TCR sequences turned up only very rarely across donors. The presence/absence analyses assumed that sequencing depth was roughly uniform across donors, and that assumption may not be true. A further reported finding was that TCR beta sequences accurately predicted the HLA-A and HLA-B alleles for most subjects in the first cohort. In a later analysis, TCR association rates were found to vary across HLA loci, with the most associated TCRs seen for DRB1 alleles and the fewest for HLA-C alleles. In the study, approximately 160 TCR beta chains were listed as associated with cytomegalovirus. Linkage disequilibrium might explain the correlated functional status among segregating V segments, but an unknown experimental factor could not be excluded. Compared with the approximately 670-donor mean, donors in an Asian-associated ancestry cluster had fewer N-insertions in productive TCRs, according to a later genetic analysis. Specific HLA alleles were associated with 15,000 to 20,000 TCR beta sequences at a false discovery rate of 0.05 in a later analysis. The cohort was sequenced for TCR beta chains only, and without alpha or paired-chain data the features that could be detected were limited. A group of highly shared sequence variants was considered likely to be a technical artifact of the sequencing pipeline. Broadly in line with IMGT annotations, most TCR beta V segments showed up in productive rearrangements about 90% or about 30% of the time in an earlier analysis of a few hundred of the donors. HLA typing was unavailable for some donors at each locus, so association tests used only the typed subset.

The TCR comes from a man between 50 and 59 years old in good health and CMV-seropositive. The sample consisted of PBMCs. Here the chain combines TRBV25-1 and TRBJ1-2; the D gene cannot be named for sure. The CDR3 is CASSEAGSRGYTF. DNA sequence: TGTGCCAGCAGTGAAGCAGGATCTCGTGGCTACACCTTC.